The 10 T cell receptor beta chains below were found in one sample sequenced in a study of breast tumors, draining lymph nodes, adjacent tissues. Via MiXCR, TCRdb re-called the multiplex PCR reads, giving one row per CDR3 protein. The sample yields 15,000 or so distinct CDR3 sequences, roughly 48% seen once. Sequencing input: tumor-adjacent breast tissue. These receptors were collected from a female donor with breast cancer. Some clones in this sample may be carry-over from other donors' samples.

V gene TRBV2 combines with J gene TRBJ1-5; D possibly corresponds to TRBD1 (6 bases). This CDR3 is 14 amino acids long. V dropped 7 bases and J dropped 4 bases, with 14 bases sitting between them. The V gene's germline CDR1 is SNHLY and CDR2 FYNNEI. The CDR3 nucleotides read TGTGCCAGCACCCAGTGGGGGCCTAATCAGCCCCAGCATTTT. Residues: CASTQWGPNQPQHF.

CDR3 sequence: CSAPDSFLNYGYTIYF. The CDR3 nucleotides read TGCAGTGCTCCGGACAGTTTCCTCAACTATGGCTACACCATATATTTT. The chain couples TRBV20-1 to TRBJ1-3, with D possibly matching TRBD1 (6 bases). The ends were cut back, 5 bases at V and 8 bases at J, with 25 bases in the middle. CDR3 size: 16 residues. Per germline, CDR1 DFQATT and CDR2 SNEGSKA (reference sequence).

On this clonotype itself: A read error may produce the germline difference seen at one junction end. The rearrangement joins TRBV6-1 to TRBJ2-7, with 11 nucleotides matching TRBD2. The CDR3 is 17 residues long. The germline gives CDR1 MNHNS, CDR2 SASEGT. In DNA, the CDR3 is TGTGCTAGCAGTCTCCCACCACTAGCGGGAGAGGGGTACGAGCAGTGCTTC. This sequence encodes CASSLPPLAGEGYEQCF.

In this sample, this clonotype turned up many times. The chain couples TRBV4-2 to TRBJ2-3; D gene unclear. The germline CDR1 and CDR2 sequences are LGHNA and YNFKEQ. The ends were cut back, 1 base at V and 2 bases at J, with 16 bases in the middle. This CDR3 spans 17 amino acids. The CDR3 region is CASSQVSLAANTDTQYF. CDR3 nucleotides: TGTGCCAGCAGCCAAGTGAGTCTCGCGGCGAACACAGATACGCAGTATTTT.

The V call is TRBV20-1, the J call TRBJ2-5, with D possibly being TRBD1 or TRBD2 (5 bases each). Between the trimmed V and J ends, which lost 5 bases and 14 bases, there was a span of 21 bases. The CDR3 length is 12 residues. Germline assignment: CDR1 DFQATT and CDR2 SNEGSKA (reference sequence). CDR3 nucleotide sequence: TGCAGTGCTGGACGATCGGGGCGAGAGCCATACTTC. Amino acid sequence: CSAGRSGREPYF.

V usage is TRBV6-5 and J usage is TRBJ2-7, with 13 bases fitting TRBD2. With 7 bases clipped from V and 0 bases from J, the junction kept 3 bases outside the gene matches. Germline CDR1 MNHEY, CDR2 SVGAGI. The CDR3 length is 15 residues. CDR3 residues: CASKRTSGSSYEQYF. CDR3 DNA sequence: TGTGCCAGCAAGAGGACTAGCGGGAGCTCCTACGAGCAGTACTTC.

This clonotype occurred many times. It may be a read error: a sequence one base away is much more abundant. The CDR3 reads CSAREFGQGSEQYF. The CDR3, as DNA: TGCAGTGCTAGAGAATTCGGACAGGGCTCCGAGCAGTACTTC. The chain recombines TRBV20-1 with TRBJ2-7; 8 nucleotides line up with TRBD1. The CDR3 sequence is 14 residues long. V shed 0 bases, J shed 6 bases, and the junction held 7 bases outside the gene matches. CDR1 is DFQATT and CDR2 is SNEGSKA in the germline V gene (reference sequence).

Ten or more counts support this clonotype. V and J are TRBV6-1 and TRBJ2-3; TRBD1 aligns across 11 bases. V shed 6 bases and J 6 bases; nucleotides not matched to a gene: 5. Germline assignment: CDR1 MNHNS and CDR2 SASEGT. The CDR3 covers 14 residues. CDR3 protein: CASSEDRGRDTQYF. CDR3 DNA: TGTGCCAGCAGCGAGGACAGGGGGCGCGATACGCAGTATTTT.

This chain joins TRBV12-3 or TRBV12-4 and TRBJ1-6; D gene ambiguous. Trimming took off 6 bases at V and 10 bases at J, with 19 bases between the two ends. This CDR3 spans 15 amino acids. The CDR3 protein is CASRKSSSYNSPLHF. For the CDR3, the DNA is TGTGCCAGCAGGAAGAGTAGCTCCTACAACTCACCCCTCCACTTT.

This chain connects TRBV7-9 to TRBJ2-2; TRBD1 agrees at 11 bases. This CDR3 is built from 14 residues. V lost 7 bases, J lost 4 bases, and 2 bases stayed unmatched. In germline, CDR1 is SEHNR, CDR2 FQNEAQ (reference sequence). CDR3 bases: TGTGCCAGCACTGGACAGGGGGCCACCGGGGAGCTGTTTTTT. This sequence encodes CASTGQGATGELFF. The entire variable domain, with the rest obtained from reference TRBV7-9 and TRBJ2-2, is as follows: DTGVSQNPRHKITKRGQNVTFRCDPISEHNRLYWYRQTLGQGPEFLTYFQNEAQLEKSRLLSDRFSAERPKGSFSTLEIQRTEQGDSAMYLCASTGQGATGELFFGEGSRLTVL.